Shown below are 9 T cell receptor beta chains from a single sample sequenced in a study of blood T cell repertoires in COVID-19 (dated by TCRdb to the early 2020s). The library was generated by the immunoSEQ multiplex PCR assay. Not all clones reach the TCRdb copy of this immuneACCESS table, which keeps in-frame sequences only. Checked studies attribute under half of the gap to unresolved V genes and leave the rest unexplained. The sample table holds 90,000 to 130,000 clones, of which 82% were seen once. The top ten clones comprise 16% of the sample. What was sequenced was peripheral blood. The receptors here all came from a woman aged 55-70 years with acute or convalescent COVID-19.

The CDR3 nucleotides read TGTGCCAGCAGTTTTCAAGGGGGAAGAGCTTTCTTT. This codes for CASSFQGGRAFF. This chain connects TRBV27 to TRBJ1-1; a possible D gene is TRBD1 (6 bases). The germline V gene has CDR1 MNHEY and CDR2 SMNVEV (reference sequence). The CDR3 spans 12 residues. Trimming shortened V by 3 bases and J by 10 bases, and 12 bases separated the two germline ends.

The chain combines TRBV5-1 with TRBJ1-1; TRBD1 matches at 9 bases. V dropped 0 bases and J dropped 5; count of bases not matched to a gene: 2. The CDR3 loop spans 14 amino acids. CDR1 and CDR2 from the germline V gene are SGHRS and YFSETQ. CDR3 sequence: CASSLGGTGTEAFF. The CDR3 nucleotides read TGCGCCAGCAGCTTGGGTGGGACAGGGACTGAAGCTTTCTTT.

The chain couples TRBV7-9 to TRBJ1-1; perhaps TRBD1 as D (5 bases). V gave up 3 bases and J gave up 1 base, with 6 bases separating them. CDR3 length equals 13 residues. Germline V CDR1 and CDR2: SEHNR, FQNEAQ (reference sequence). The CDR3 protein is CASSLDTNTEAFF. CDR3 DNA: TGTGCCAGCAGCTTGGACACGAACACTGAAGCTTTCTTT. Filled out from reference TRBV7-9 and TRBJ1-1, the complete variable domain reads DTGVSQNPRHKITKRGQNVTFRCDPISEHNRLYWYRQTLGQGPEFLTYFQNEAQLEKSRLLSDRFSAERPKGSFSTLEIQRTEQGDSAMYLCASSLDTNTEAFFGQGTRLTVV.

This rearrangement joins TRBV12-5 to TRBJ2-7; D is uncertain. The CDR3 sequence is 11 residues long. Germline V CDR1 and CDR2: LGHNT, FRNRAP. V was pared by 3 bases and J by 5 bases, with 5 bases between. The CDR3 DNA sequence: TGTGCTAGTGGTTTAGTAGACGAGCAGTACTTC. Amino acid sequence: CASGLVDEQYF.

This clone was picked up a small number of times. The chain recombines TRBV5-1 with TRBJ1-1; 8 bases are a match to TRBD1. The germline gives CDR1 SGHRS, CDR2 YFSETQ. CDR3 length equals 14 residues. J lost 0 bases, V lost 3 bases, and 1 base had no gene match. This chain's CDR3 is CASSWTGLNTEAFF. The CDR3 nucleotides read TGCGCCAGCAGCTGGACAGGGTTGAACACTGAAGCTTTCTTT. The full variable domain, rest sourced from reference TRBV5-1 and TRBJ1-1, is KAGVTQTPRYLIKTRGQQVTLSCSPISGHRSVSWYQQTPGQGLQFLFEYFSETQRNKGNFPGRFSGRQFSNSRSEMNVSTLELGDSALYLCASSWTGLNTEAFFGQGTRLTVV.

The chain joins TRBV12-3 or TRBV12-4 to TRBJ2-2; possible D gene TRBD1, 6 bases. V was pared by 4 bases and J by 5 bases, with 8 bases between. This CDR3 region has 13 residues. The CDR3, as DNA: TGTGCCAGCAGTTGGCAGGGGACCGGGGAGCTGTTTTTT. Encoded protein: CASSWQGTGELFF.

The chain joins TRBV19 to TRBJ1-2, with a possible D match to TRBD1 (5 bases). The CDR3 has 13 residues. Trimming cost V 2 bases and J 7 bases, with 11 bases left between them. Per germline, CDR1 LNHDA and CDR2 SQIVND (reference sequence). CDR3 sequence reads: CASSILGGGGYTF. CDR3 nucleotide sequence: TGTGCCAGTAGTATATTGGGGGGAGGTGGCTACACCTTC.

The chain uses TRBV10-3 and TRBJ1-2; D unclear. The germline V gene has CDR1 ENHRY and CDR2 SYGVKD. The CDR3 loop spans 13 amino acids. Trimming stripped 4 bases from V and 4 bases from J, with 10 bases between. The CDR3 region is CAISGNSAYGYTF. The CDR3 DNA follows: TGTGCCATCAGTGGGAACAGTGCCTATGGCTACACCTTC.

This clone has just one count. This rearrangement joins TRBV6-2 or TRBV6-3 to TRBJ1-6, with 7 bases aligning to TRBD1. V shed 2 bases, J shed 6 bases, and the junction held 4 bases outside the gene matches. The CDR3 is made up of 15 amino acids. The germline CDR1 and CDR2 sequences are MNHEY and SVGEGT. The CDR3, as DNA: TGTGCCAGCAGTTACCAGGGACAGATTAATTCACCCCTCCACTTT. Translated, it gives CASSYQGQINSPLHF.